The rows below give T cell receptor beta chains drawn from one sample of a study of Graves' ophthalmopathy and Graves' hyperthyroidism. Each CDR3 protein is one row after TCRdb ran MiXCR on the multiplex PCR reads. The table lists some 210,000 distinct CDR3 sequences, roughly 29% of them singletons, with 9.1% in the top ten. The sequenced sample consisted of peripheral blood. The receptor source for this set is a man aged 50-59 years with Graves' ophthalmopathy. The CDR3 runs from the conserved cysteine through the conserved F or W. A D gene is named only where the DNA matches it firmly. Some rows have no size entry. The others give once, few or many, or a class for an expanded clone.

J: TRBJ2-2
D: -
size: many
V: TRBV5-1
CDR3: CASSRGQTGELFF
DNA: TGCGCCAGCAGCCGCGGACAGACCGGGGAGCTGTTTTTT

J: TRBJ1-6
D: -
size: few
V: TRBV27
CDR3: CASSFGGYNSPLHF
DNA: TGTGCCAGCAGTTTTGGGGGCTATAATTCACCCCTCCACTTT

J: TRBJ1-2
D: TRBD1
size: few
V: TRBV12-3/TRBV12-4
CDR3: CASRTRQGDGYTF
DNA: TGTGCCAGCAGAACACGACAGGGCGATGGCTACACCTTC

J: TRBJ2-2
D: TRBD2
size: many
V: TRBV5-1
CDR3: CASTVGLAGNTGELFF
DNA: TGCGCCAGCACGGTTGGTCTAGCGGGAAACACCGGGGAGCTGTTTTTT

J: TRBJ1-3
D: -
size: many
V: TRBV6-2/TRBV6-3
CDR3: CASTLPHLGNTIYF
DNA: TGTGCCAGCACGCTGCCACACCTTGGAAACACCATATATTTT

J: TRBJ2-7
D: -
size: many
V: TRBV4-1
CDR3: CASSQEGLVPSYEQYF
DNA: TGCGCCAGCAGCCAAGAGGGGCTAGTGCCCTCCTACGAGCAGTACTTC

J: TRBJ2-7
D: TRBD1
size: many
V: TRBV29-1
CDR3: CSVGLGQGYRDEQYF
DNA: TGCAGCGTTGGATTGGGACAGGGTTATAGAGACGAGCAGTACTTC

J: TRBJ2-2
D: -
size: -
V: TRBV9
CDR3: CASSPFWAANTGELLF
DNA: TGTGCCAGCAGCCCTTTTTGGGCCGCGAACACCGGGGAGCTGCTTTTT

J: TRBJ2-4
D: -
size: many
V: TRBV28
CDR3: CASSPSPKGNIQYF
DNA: TGTGCCAGCAGTCCAAGTCCTAAAGGGAACATTCAGTACTTC

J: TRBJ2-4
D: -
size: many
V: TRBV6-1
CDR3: CASSEVGGSAKNIQYF
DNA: TGTGCCAGCAGTGAGGTCGGCGGCTCAGCCAAAAACATTCAGTACTTC

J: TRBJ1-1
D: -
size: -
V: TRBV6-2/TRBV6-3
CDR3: CASSSSTVGTEAFF
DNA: TGTGCCAGCAGTTCCTCGACAGTGGGCACTGAAGCTTTCTTT

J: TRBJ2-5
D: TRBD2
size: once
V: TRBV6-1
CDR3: CASTRGAGVETQYF
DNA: TGTGCCAGCACGCGTGGGGCGGGAGTAGAGACCCAGTACTTC